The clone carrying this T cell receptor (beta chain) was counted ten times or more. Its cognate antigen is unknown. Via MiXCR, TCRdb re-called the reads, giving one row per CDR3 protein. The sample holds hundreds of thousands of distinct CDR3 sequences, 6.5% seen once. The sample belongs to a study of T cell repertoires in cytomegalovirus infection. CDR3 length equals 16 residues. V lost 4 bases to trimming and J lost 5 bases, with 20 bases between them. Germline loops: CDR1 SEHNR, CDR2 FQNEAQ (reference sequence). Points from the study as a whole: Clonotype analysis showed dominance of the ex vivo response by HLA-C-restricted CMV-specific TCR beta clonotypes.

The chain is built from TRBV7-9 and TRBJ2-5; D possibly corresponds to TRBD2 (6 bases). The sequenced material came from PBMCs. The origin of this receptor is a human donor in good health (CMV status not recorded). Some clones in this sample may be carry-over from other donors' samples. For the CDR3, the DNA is TGTGCCAGCAGCTCCAGGCTCGGGACTGGCCTGGAGACCCAGTACTTC. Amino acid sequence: CASSSRLGTGLETQYF.